These T cell receptor beta chains were read from a single sample in a study of blood T cell repertoires in COVID-19. Sequencing used immunoSEQ multiplex PCR; TCRdb keeps in-frame clones, though not all of them. The table lists approximately 490,000 clones, around nine tenths of them singletons. The specimen was PBMCs or T cells enriched from blood (not recorded which). The receptors derive from an older woman who had recovered from COVID-19. CDR3s include the opening cysteine and the closing phenylalanine or tryptophan. D genes are given only for firm matches. A row's size may be missing; if present it is once, few, many or a size class.

V gene	J gene	D gene	clone size	CDR3 protein	CDR3 DNA
TRBV7-2	TRBJ1-2	TRBD1	.	CASSLAGTGVNYGYTF	TGTGCCAGCAGCTTAGCGGGGACAGGTGTTAACTATGGCTACACCTTC
TRBV6-5	TRBJ2-5	TRBD2	.	CASTRGGRETQYF	TGTGCCAGCACACGGGGGGGCCGAGAGACCCAGTACTTC
TRBV3-1/TRBV3-2	TRBJ1-6	.	.	CASGSNRGVENSPLHF	TGTGCCTCCGGGTCGAACCGGGGGGTGGAGAATTCACCCCTCCACTTT
TRBV7-2	TRBJ1-1	.	.	CASSAERFYEAFF	TGTGCCAGCAGCGCCGAGAGGTTCTATGAAGCTTTCTTT
TRBV11-2	TRBJ2-5	.	.	CASSFYPGGLPGETQYF	TGTGCCAGCAGCTTTTATCCCGGAGGGCTACCTGGGGAGACCCAGTACTTC
TRBV11-2	TRBJ1-1	.	.	CASSLELAVNTEAFF	TGTGCCAGCAGCTTAGAACTTGCGGTGAACACTGAAGCTTTCTTT
TRBV19	TRBJ2-1	.	.	CASSNLLGGHNEQFF	TGTGCCAGTAGCAATCTGCTGGGGGGGCACAATGAGCAGTTCTTC
TRBV28	TRBJ1-2	.	.	CASSLHVADSYGYTF	TGTGCCAGCAGTCTTCATGTCGCGGACAGCTATGGCTACACCTTC
TRBV9	TRBJ1-5	.	.	CASSVTGYSNQPQHF	TGTGCCAGCAGCGTCACAGGATATAGCAATCAGCCCCAGCATTTT
TRBV5-1	TRBJ2-3	.	.	CASSGLLSTDTQYF	TGCGCCAGCAGCGGCTTATTGAGCACAGATACGCAGTATTTT
TRBV7-2	TRBJ1-1	.	.	CASSLTGEAFF	TGTGCCAGCAGCTTAACAGGGGAAGCTTTCTTT
TRBV10-2	TRBJ2-3	.	.	CASSERVWGGRNTQYF	TGCGCCAGCAGTGAAAGGGTATGGGGGGGGCGAAATACGCAGTATTTT
TRBV7-9	TRBJ2-7	.	.	CASSLGTGEQYF	TGTGCCAGCAGCTTAGGAACGGGCGAGCAGTACTTC
TRBV19	TRBJ2-3	TRBD2	.	CASSIVLGLAGRTDTQYF	TGTGCCAGTAGTATAGTCTTGGGACTAGCGGGGCGCACAGATACGCAGTATTTT
TRBV7-9	TRBJ1-5	.	.	CASSFRSFSVWRDQPQHF	TGTGCCAGCAGCTTCCGGAGCTTCTCGGTGTGGAGGGATCAGCCCCAGCATTTT
TRBV2	TRBJ2-3	.	once	CASKIRGDTQYF	TGTGCCAGCAAAATCCGGGGAGATACGCAGTATTTT
TRBV2	TRBJ1-4	.	.	CASRPFWGRIEKLFF	TGTGCCAGCAGACCATTTTGGGGGCGGATTGAAAAACTGTTTTTT
TRBV5-8	TRBJ1-3	.	few	CASSWAGVESGNTIYF	TGTGCCAGCAGCTGGGCAGGGGTTGAATCTGGAAACACCATATATTTT
TRBV7-2	TRBJ1-5	TRBD1	once	CASSNTGGNQPQHF	TGTGCCAGCAGCAACACAGGGGGCAATCAGCCCCAGCATTTT
TRBV5-1	TRBJ2-7	.	.	CASSDPRDSYEQYF	TGCGCCAGCAGCGATCCCAGGGATTCCTACGAGCAGTACTTC
TRBV2	TRBJ1-2	.	once	CASSDLWANYGYTF	TGTGCCAGCAGTGATTTGTGGGCCAACTATGGCTACACCTTC
TRBV19	TRBJ1-1	TRBD1	.	CASKIQGVPEAFF	TGTGCCAGTAAGATACAGGGGGTACCTGAAGCTTTCTTT
TRBV21-1	TRBJ2-7	.	.	CASSQVASSNEQYF	TGTGCCAGCAGCCAAGTAGCTTCATCTAACGAGCAGTACTTC
TRBV6-6	TRBJ2-6	TRBD1	.	CASSLQTGQAVRSGANVLTF	TGTGCCAGCAGCCTCCAAACCGGACAGGCAGTCCGCTCTGGGGCCAACGTCCTGACTTTC
TRBV29-1	TRBJ1-5	.	.	CSVGEGGRNQPQHF	TGCAGCGTGGGGGAGGGGGGGCGGAATCAGCCCCAGCATTTT
TRBV15	TRBJ2-1	TRBD1	.	CATSRGGTGWGDNEQFF	TGTGCCACCAGCAGAGGGGGGACAGGGTGGGGAGACAATGAGCAGTTCTTC
TRBV6-5	TRBJ1-1	.	.	CASSYSIRSNTEAFF	TGTGCCAGCAGTTACTCGATCCGGTCGAACACTGAAGCTTTCTTT
TRBV19	TRBJ1-2	TRBD1	.	CASSTYRGQYLYGYTF	TGTGCCAGTAGTACATACAGGGGGCAATATCTCTATGGCTACACCTTC
TRBV19	TRBJ1-4	TRBD1	few	CASSIWTGNEKLFF	TGTGCCAGTAGTATATGGACAGGGAATGAAAAACTGTTTTTT
TRBV9	TRBJ2-2	.	.	CASSLQVGNTGELFF	TGTGCCAGCAGCCTACAGGTGGGGAACACCGGGGAGCTGTTTTTT
TRBV7-7	TRBJ2-1	TRBD2	.	CASSLGTSGGAQFF	TGTGCTAGCAGCTTGGGGACTAGCGGGGGGGCACAGTTCTTC
TRBV6-4	TRBJ2-1	.	.	CASSEGTRSSYNEQFF	TGTGCCAGCAGTGAAGGGACACGGAGCTCCTACAATGAGCAGTTCTTC
TRBV24-1	TRBJ1-5	TRBD1	.	CATGTGDNQPQHF	TGTGCCACCGGGACAGGGGATAATCAGCCCCAGCATTTT
TRBV7-2	TRBJ1-5	.	.	CASSYSDTAQPQHF	TGTGCCAGCAGCTATTCGGACACTGCTCAGCCCCAGCATTTT
TRBV6-5	TRBJ1-6	.	few	CASGGNSPLHF	TGTGCCAGCGGGGGGAATTCACCCCTCCACTTT
TRBV10-3	TRBJ2-5	TRBD2	.	CAISQLTSGGEETQYF	TGTGCCATCAGCCAGTTGACTAGCGGGGGGGAAGAGACCCAGTACTTC
TRBV9	TRBJ2-2	.	.	CASSVGGGYTGELFF	TGTGCCAGCAGCGTAGGTGGAGGGTACACCGGGGAGCTGTTTTTT
TRBV6-1	TRBJ2-3	TRBD1	.	CASSEQGADTQYF	TGTGCCAGCAGTGAACAGGGGGCGGATACGCAGTATTTT
TRBV7-8	TRBJ1-5	TRBD1	few	CASSSTGQDQPQHF	TGTGCCAGCAGCTCGACAGGGCAAGATCAGCCCCAGCATTTT
TRBV18	TRBJ2-2	TRBD1	.	CASSPLGKGQTILDTGELFF	TGTGCCAGCTCACCATTAGGAAAGGGACAGACTATTCTTGACACCGGGGAGCTGTTTTTT
TRBV6-5	TRBJ1-1	TRBD1	once	CASSSSGGRNTEAFF	TGTGCCAGCAGTTCGTCAGGGGGCAGGAATACTGAAGCTTTCTTT
TRBV19	TRBJ1-6	.	.	CASSSGQRGAYNSPLHF	TGTGCCAGTAGTAGTGGACAGCGAGGGGCATATAATTCACCCCTCCACTTT
TRBV2	TRBJ2-1	.	.	CASSRSVSSYNEQFF	TGTGCCAGCAGCCGATCGGTGAGCTCCTACAATGAGCAGTTCTTC
TRBV3-1/TRBV3-2	TRBJ1-3	.	.	CASSQGGGKGNTIYF	TGTGCCAGCAGCCAAGGGGGGGGAAAAGGAAACACCATATATTTT
TRBV4-1	TRBJ2-3	TRBD2	.	CASRGGVSAVADTQYF	TGCGCCAGCAGGGGGGGGGTTAGCGCGGTTGCAGATACGCAGTATTTT
TRBV5-6	TRBJ2-3	.	once	CASSFLRLASTDTQYF	TGTGCCAGCAGCTTCCTGCGGCTAGCGAGCACAGATACGCAGTATTTT
TRBV9	TRBJ1-2	.	.	CASSLFGGAHGYTF	TGTGCCAGCAGCCTCTTCGGGGGAGCTCACGGCTACACCTTC
TRBV24-1	TRBJ2-5	TRBD1	.	CAIGQGKETQYF	TGTGCCATCGGACAGGGAAAAGAGACCCAGTACTTC
TRBV7-8	TRBJ2-5	TRBD2	.	CASSTKWAGGPEETQYF	TGTGCCAGCAGTACTAAATGGGCGGGGGGGCCTGAAGAGACCCAGTACTTC
TRBV7-2	TRBJ1-4	.	.	CASSLGGGNEKLFF	TGTGCCAGCAGCTTGGGAGGGGGTAATGAAAAACTGTTTTTT
TRBV29-1	TRBJ1-1	TRBD1	.	CSATGGLNTEAFF	TGCAGCGCAACAGGGGGTTTGAACACTGAAGCTTTCTTT
TRBV4-1	TRBJ2-3	TRBD1	.	CASSQTGGSGGDTQYF	TGCGCCAGCAGCCAAACAGGGGGAAGTGGGGGAGATACGCAGTATTTT